A selection of T cell receptor beta chains follows, all from one sample in a study of T cells in Graves' hyperthyroidism and ophthalmopathy. Each CDR3 protein is one row after TCRdb ran MiXCR on the multiplex PCR reads. Among 800,000 or so distinct CDR3 sequences listed, roughly 37% were seen once. Sequenced sample: blood. The receptors stem from a man aged 18 to 29 with Graves' hyperthyroidism. Each CDR3 is given without its conserved first and last residue. A D gene is named only where the DNA matches it firmly. The size field is filled for only some rows; it gives once, few, many or a size class.

ASRFSSNTGELF TRBJ2-2 . TRBV7-9 .
ASSPGEMAEAF TRBJ1-1 once TRBV2 .
ASSDYGYYEQY TRBJ2-7 many TRBV2 .
ASSFLAGPTNEKLF TRBJ1-4 few TRBV11-2 .
SARTGTSGGLPGETQY TRBJ2-5 . TRBV20-1 TRBD2
ASSRQTGTYEQY TRBJ2-7 few TRBV4-1 .
ASNPRTSGYEQY TRBJ2-7 . TRBV7-8 TRBD2
ASSDFSLAGGNTIY TRBJ1-3 many TRBV10-2 .
ASSPFVANTGELF TRBJ2-2 few TRBV2 .
ASSPGRVNEQY TRBJ2-7 . TRBV5-5 TRBD2
ASSYGTFTDAF TRBJ1-1 . TRBV6-5 .
ASSQSPGRHRGTEAF TRBJ1-1 many TRBV16 TRBD1
SAPRLGAFQETQY TRBJ2-5 . TRBV20-1 .
ASSPGTEHDSPLH TRBJ1-6 . TRBV7-9 TRBD1
ASSYDTGPGANVLT TRBJ2-6 many TRBV7-2 .
ATGTGVANTEAF TRBJ1-1 . TRBV10-3 TRBD1
SARGSRGLGETQY TRBJ2-5 few TRBV20-1 .
ASSLIWEWGSNTEAF TRBJ1-1 once TRBV5-1 .
SASTSGYEQY TRBJ2-7 few TRBV20-1 TRBD2
SARASETQY TRBJ2-5 . TRBV20-1 .
ATRQSPNSNQPQH TRBJ1-5 many TRBV15 .
ASSQGRKKTQY TRBJ2-5 . TRBV9 .